The present entry profiles one T cell receptor (beta chain) with its context. Original data processing: Amplification with reference gene primers provided the estimates of nucleated cell counts. Clones were read by immunoSEQ multiplex PCR, and TCRdb kept only the in-frame ones, dropping some. That table furnishes V, J and clone size, whereas the DNA furnished D and trimming. The sample has fewer than 70,000 clones, approximately 92% seen once. This record comes from a study of blood T cell repertoires in COVID-19. At the level of the study: Samples representing acute and convalescent COVID-19 were sourced from the United States, Italy and Spain. The cDNA or gDNA used as material had been derived from T cells, B-cell-depleted T cells, or PBMCs.

The germline V gene has CDR1 KGHSY and CDR2 FQNENV. V gave up 2 bases and J gave up 10 bases, with 11 bases separating them. The CDR3 runs 12 residues. The source of this sequence is a man aged 50 to 60 with acute or convalescent COVID-19. The chain carries TRBV16 and TRBJ1-1; tentative D call: TRBD1 (6 bases). The sequenced sample consisted of peripheral blood. CDR3 sequence reads: CASSQGQGRAFF. CDR3 coding DNA: TGTGCCAGCAGCCAAGGGCAGGGGCGAGCTTTCTTT.